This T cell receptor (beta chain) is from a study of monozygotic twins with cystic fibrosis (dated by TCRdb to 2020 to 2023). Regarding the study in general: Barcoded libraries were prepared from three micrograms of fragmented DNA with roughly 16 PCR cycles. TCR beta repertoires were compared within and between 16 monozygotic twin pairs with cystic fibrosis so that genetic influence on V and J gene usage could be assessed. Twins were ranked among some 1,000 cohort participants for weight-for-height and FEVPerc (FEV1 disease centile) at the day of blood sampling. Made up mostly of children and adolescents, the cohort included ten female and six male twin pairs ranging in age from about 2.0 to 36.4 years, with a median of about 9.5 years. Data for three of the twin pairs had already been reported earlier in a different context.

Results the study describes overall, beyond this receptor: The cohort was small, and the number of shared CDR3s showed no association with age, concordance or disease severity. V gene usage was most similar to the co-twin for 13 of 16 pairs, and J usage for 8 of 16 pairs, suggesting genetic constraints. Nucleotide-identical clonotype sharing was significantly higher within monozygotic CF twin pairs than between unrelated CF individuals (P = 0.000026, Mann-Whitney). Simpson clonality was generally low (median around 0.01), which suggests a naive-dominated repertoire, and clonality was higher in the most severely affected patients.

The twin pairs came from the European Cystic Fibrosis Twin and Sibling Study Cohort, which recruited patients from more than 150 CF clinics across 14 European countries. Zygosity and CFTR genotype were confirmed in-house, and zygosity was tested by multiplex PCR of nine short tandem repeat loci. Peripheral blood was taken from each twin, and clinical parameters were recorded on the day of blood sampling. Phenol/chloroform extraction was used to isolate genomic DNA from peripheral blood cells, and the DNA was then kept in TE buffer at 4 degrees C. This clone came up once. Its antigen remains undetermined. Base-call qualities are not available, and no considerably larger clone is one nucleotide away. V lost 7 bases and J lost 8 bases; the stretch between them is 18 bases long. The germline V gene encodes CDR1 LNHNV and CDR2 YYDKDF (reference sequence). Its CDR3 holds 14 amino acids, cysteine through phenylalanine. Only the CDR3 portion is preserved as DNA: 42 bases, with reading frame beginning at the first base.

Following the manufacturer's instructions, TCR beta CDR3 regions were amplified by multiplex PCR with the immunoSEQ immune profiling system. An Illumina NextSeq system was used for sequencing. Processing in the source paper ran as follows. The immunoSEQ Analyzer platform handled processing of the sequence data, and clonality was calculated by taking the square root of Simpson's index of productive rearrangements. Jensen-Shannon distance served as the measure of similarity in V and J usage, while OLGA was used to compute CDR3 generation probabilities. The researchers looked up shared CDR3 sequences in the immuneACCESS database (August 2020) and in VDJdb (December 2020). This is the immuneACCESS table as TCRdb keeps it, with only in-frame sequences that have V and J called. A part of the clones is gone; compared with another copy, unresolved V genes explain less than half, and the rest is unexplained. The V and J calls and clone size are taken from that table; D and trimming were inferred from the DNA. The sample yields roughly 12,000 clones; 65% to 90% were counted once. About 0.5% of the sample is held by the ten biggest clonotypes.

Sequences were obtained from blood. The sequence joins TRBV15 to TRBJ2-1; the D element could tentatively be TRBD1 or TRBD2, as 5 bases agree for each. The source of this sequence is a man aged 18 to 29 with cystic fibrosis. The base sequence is TGTGCCACCAACACCGGGACGCTAGCCGATGAGCAGTTCTTC. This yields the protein CATNTGTLADEQFF.